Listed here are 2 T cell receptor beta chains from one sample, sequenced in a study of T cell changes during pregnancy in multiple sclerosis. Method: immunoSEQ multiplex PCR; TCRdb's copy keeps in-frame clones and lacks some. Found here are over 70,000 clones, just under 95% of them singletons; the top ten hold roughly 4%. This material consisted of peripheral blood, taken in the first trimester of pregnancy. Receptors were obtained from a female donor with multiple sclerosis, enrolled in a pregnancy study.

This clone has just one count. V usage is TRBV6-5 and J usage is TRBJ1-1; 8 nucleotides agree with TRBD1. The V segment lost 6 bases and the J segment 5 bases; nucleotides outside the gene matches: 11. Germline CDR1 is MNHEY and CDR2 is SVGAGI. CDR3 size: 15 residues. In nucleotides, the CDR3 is TGTGCCAGCAGACGTAAACAGGGGGGAAGAACTGAAGCTTTCTTT. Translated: CASRRKQGGRTEAFF.

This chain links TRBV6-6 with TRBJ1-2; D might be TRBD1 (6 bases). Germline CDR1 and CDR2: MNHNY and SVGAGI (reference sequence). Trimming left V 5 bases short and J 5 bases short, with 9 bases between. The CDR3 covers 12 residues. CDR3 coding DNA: TGTGCCAGCAGTCCAGGACAGTATGGCTACACCTTC. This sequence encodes CASSPGQYGYTF.